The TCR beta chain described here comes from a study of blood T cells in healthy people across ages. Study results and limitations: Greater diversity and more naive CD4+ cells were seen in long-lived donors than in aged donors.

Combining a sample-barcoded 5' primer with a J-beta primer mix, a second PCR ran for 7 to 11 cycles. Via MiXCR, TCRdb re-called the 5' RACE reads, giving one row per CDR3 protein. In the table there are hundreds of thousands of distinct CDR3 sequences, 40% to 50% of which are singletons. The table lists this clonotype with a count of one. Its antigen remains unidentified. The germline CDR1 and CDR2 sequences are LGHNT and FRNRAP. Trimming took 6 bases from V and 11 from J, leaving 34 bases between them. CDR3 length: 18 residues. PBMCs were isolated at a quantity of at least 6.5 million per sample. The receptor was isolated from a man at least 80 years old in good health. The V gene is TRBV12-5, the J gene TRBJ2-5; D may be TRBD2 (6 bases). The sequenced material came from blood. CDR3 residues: CASGSSAADGSVWGEQYF. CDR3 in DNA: TGTGCTAGTGGCTCGTCGGCTGCCGACGGATCCGTCTGGGGGGAGCAGTACTTC.